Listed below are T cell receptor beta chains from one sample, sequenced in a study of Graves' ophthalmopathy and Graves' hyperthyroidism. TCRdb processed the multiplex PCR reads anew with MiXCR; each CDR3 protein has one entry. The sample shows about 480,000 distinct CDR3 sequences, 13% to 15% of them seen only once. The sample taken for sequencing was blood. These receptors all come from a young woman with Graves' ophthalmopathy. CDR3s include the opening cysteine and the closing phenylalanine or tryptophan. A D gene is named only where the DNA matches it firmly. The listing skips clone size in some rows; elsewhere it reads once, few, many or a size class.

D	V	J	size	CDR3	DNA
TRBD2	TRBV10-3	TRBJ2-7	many	CAISEELAGSHEQYF	TGTGCCATCAGTGAGGAGTTAGCGGGGTCCCACGAGCAGTACTTC
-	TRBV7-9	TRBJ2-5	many	CASSFAGIEETQYF	TGTGCCAGCAGCTTCGCGGGAATAGAGGAGACCCAGTACTTC
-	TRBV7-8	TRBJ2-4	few	CASSLLPGDGETKYF	TGTGCCAGCAGCTTACTCCCAGGGGACGGAGAGACCAAGTACTTC
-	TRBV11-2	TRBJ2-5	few	CASSPGRAQETQYF	TGTGCCAGCAGCCCGGGCCGGGCCCAAGAGACCCAGTACTTC
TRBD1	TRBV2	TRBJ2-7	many	CASRQGATYEQYF	TGTGCCAGCAGACAGGGGGCCACCTACGAGCAGTACTTC
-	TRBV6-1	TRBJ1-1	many	CASSDKPSGYAEAFF	TGTGCCAGCAGTGATAAGCCTAGTGGGTACGCTGAAGCTTTCTTT
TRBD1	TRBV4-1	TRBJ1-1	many	CASSQRAPGQVKTEAFF	TGCGCCAGCAGCCAGAGGGCCCCGGGACAGGTCAAAACTGAAGCTTTCTTT
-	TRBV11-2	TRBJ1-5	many	CASSLRVGMDQPQHF	TGTGCCAGCAGCCTTAGGGTAGGGATGGATCAGCCCCAGCATTTT
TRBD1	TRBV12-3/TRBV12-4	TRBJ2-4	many	CASSLAPGQGGGNIQYF	TGTGCCAGCAGTTTAGCCCCGGGACAGGGGGGGGGAAACATTCAGTACTTC
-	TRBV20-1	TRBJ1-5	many	CSAREGGGYGNQPQHF	TGCAGTGCTAGAGAGGGAGGGGGATACGGCAATCAGCCCCAGCATTTT
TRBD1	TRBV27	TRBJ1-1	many	CASSITGGAYTEAFF	TGTGCCAGCAGTATTACAGGGGGCGCGTATACTGAAGCTTTCTTT
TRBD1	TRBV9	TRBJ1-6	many	CASSDYLGTGENSPLHF	TGTGCCAGCAGCGATTACCTCGGGACAGGGGAAAATTCACCCCTCCACTTT
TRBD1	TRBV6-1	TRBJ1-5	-	CASTDRAPRNQPQHF	TGTGCCAGCACAGACAGGGCCCCAAGAAATCAGCCCCAGCATTTT
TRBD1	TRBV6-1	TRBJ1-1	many	CASNRGPGVGEAFF	TGTGCCAGTAACAGGGGGCCGGGGGTTGGTGAAGCTTTCTTT
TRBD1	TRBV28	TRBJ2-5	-	CASSLRSGTGEDGETQYF	TGTGCCAGCAGTTTAAGGTCAGGGACAGGGGAAGACGGAGAGACCCAGTACTTC
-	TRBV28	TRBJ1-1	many	CASSLVQRNTEAFF	TGTGCCAGCAGTTTAGTACAGCGGAACACTGAAGCTTTCTTT
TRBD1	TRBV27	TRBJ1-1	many	CASSQWTGGEAFF	TGTGCCAGCAGTCAATGGACAGGGGGCGAAGCTTTCTTT
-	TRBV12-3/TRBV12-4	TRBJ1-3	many	CASSFLPGGRNTIYF	TGTGCCAGCAGTTTTTTACCAGGCGGCCGAAACACCATATATTTT
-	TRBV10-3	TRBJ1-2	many	CAISPDEAYGYTF	TGTGCCATCAGCCCAGACGAGGCCTATGGCTACACCTTC
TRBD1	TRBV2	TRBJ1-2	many	CASSREGAGYGYTF	TGTGCCAGCAGTCGAGAGGGGGCAGGTTATGGCTACACCTTC
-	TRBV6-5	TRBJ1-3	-	CASSYTKGNTIYF	TGTGCCAGCAGTTATACTAAGGGAAACACCATATATTTT
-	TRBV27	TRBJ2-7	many	CASSNPTRPYEQYF	TGTGCCAGCAGTAACCCGACAAGACCGTACGAGCAGTACTTC
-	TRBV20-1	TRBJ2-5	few	CSAPDEGGETQYF	TGCAGTGCCCCCGATGAGGGGGGAGAGACCCAGTACTTC
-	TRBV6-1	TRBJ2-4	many	CASSREAKNIQYF	TGTGCCAGCAGCCGGGAGGCCAAAAACATTCAGTACTTC
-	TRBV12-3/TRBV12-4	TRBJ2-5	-	CASSLALGVGETQYF	TGTGCCAGCAGCTTAGCCCTTGGGGTTGGAGAGACCCAGTACTTC
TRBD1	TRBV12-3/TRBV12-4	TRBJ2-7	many	CAIATGSLPEQYF	TGTGCCATCGCGACAGGGTCCCTCCCCGAGCAGTACTTC
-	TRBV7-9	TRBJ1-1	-	CASSKGLRAFF	TGTGCCAGCAGTAAGGGGCTTCGGGCTTTCTTT
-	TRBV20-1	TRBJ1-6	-	CSARDLGGSPLHF	TGCAGTGCTAGAGATTTGGGGGGATCACCCCTCCACTTT
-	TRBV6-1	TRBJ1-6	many	CATDRSESSYNSPLHF	TGTGCCACCGACCGATCAGAGAGCTCCTATAATTCACCCCTCCACTTT
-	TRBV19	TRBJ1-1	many	CASSGARMNTEAFF	TGTGCCAGTAGCGGGGCACGGATGAACACTGAAGCTTTCTTT
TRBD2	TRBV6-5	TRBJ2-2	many	CASSYSTWEGKPGELFF	TGTGCCAGCAGTTACTCGACGTGGGAGGGGAAACCCGGGGAGCTGTTTTTT
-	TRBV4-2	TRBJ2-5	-	CAGSQDVRGSREETQYF	TGTGCCGGCAGCCAAGATGTGAGAGGGAGCCGGGAAGAGACCCAGTACTTC
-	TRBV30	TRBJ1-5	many	CAWRGDSNQPQHF	TGTGCCTGGAGAGGGGATAGCAATCAGCCCCAGCATTTT
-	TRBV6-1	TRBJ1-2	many	CASSEVTANSYGYTF	TGTGCCAGCAGTGAAGTCACCGCCAATAGCTATGGCTACACCTTC
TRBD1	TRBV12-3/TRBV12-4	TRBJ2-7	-	CASSTGTGFVEQYF	TGTGCCAGCAGTACCGGGACAGGGTTCGTCGAGCAGTACTTC
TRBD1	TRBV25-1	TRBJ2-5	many	CASSATGGKETQYF	TGTGCCAGCAGTGCCACAGGGGGCAAAGAGACCCAGTACTTC
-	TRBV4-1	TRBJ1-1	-	CASSQETGLNTEAFF	TGCGCCAGCAGCCAAGAAACAGGTTTGAACACTGAAGCTTTCTTT
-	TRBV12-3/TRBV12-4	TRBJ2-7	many	CASSLGGGGRKGREQYF	TGTGCCAGCAGTCTAGGAGGGGGCGGGAGGAAGGGACGGGAGCAGTACTTC
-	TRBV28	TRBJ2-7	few	CASSSMNLVYGEQYF	TGTGCCAGCAGTTCCATGAACCTAGTTTATGGCGAGCAGTACTTC
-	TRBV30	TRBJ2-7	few	CAWRQDRHSSYEQHF	TGTGCCTGGAGACAAGACAGGCATAGCTCCTACGAGCAGCACTTC
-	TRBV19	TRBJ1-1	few	CASIGIGTFMNTEAFF	TGTGCCAGTATAGGGATAGGGACATTCATGAACACTGAAGCTTTCTTT
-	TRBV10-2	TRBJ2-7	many	CASRDTGTVTYEQYF	TGCGCCAGCAGAGACACCGGGACGGTAACCTACGAGCAGTACTTC
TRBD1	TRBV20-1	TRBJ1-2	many	CSARTQGAYGYTF	TGCAGTGCTAGAACCCAGGGGGCCTATGGCTACACCTTC
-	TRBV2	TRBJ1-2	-	CASSERRQANYGYTF	TGTGCCAGCAGTGAAAGAAGACAAGCGAACTATGGCTACACCTTC
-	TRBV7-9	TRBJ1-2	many	CASSLGAEISFYTF	TGTGCCAGCAGCTTAGGAGCGGAAATAAGTTTCTACACCTTC
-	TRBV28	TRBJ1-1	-	CASRLQRMNTEAFF	TGTGCCAGCAGGTTACAGCGCATGAACACTGAAGCTTTCTTT
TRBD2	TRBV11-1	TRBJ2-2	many	CASRPFGTTYTGELFF	TGTGCCAGCAGGCCTTTCGGGACTACTTACACCGGGGAGCTGTTTTTT
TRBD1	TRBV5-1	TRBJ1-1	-	CASNPFTGGSEAFF	TGCGCCAGCAACCCCTTCACAGGGGGCAGTGAAGCTTTCTTT
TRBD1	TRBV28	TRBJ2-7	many	CASSRHRGRRGEQYF	TGTGCCAGCAGCCGACACAGGGGGCGTAGGGGCGAGCAGTACTTC
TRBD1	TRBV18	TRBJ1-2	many	CASSPRQGVLGGYTF	TGTGCCAGCTCACCACGGCAGGGGGTGCTCGGAGGCTACACCTTC
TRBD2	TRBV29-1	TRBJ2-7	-	CSVELAGGPHYEQYF	TGCAGCGTTGAACTAGCGGGAGGGCCTCACTACGAGCAGTACTTC
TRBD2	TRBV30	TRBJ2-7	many	CAWRIAGVGEQYF	TGTGCCTGGAGAATAGCGGGGGTGGGGGAGCAGTACTTC
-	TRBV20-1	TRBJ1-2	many	CSADEETENYGYTF	TGCAGTGCGGACGAAGAAACAGAGAACTATGGCTACACCTTC